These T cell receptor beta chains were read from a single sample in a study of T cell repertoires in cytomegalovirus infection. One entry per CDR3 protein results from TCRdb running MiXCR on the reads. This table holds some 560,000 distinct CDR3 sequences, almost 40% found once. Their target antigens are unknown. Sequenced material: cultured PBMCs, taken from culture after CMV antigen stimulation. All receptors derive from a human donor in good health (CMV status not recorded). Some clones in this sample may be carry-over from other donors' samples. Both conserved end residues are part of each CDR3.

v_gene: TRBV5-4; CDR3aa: CASTKGGFPYEQYF
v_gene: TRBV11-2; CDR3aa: CASSLRDRVGAGYNSPLHF
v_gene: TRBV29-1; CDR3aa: CSVARDYGEQFF
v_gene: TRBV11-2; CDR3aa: CASSLVASLGSGELFF
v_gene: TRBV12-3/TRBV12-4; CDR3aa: CASSGGARDTQYF
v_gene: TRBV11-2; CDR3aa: CASSVYGGGEQFF
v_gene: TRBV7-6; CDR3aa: CASSLSGALWEQYF
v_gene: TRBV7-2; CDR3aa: CASSLGTGANVLTF
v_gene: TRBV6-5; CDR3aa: CASSYKGARNEKLFF
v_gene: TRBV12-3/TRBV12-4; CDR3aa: CASSRQLNTEAFF
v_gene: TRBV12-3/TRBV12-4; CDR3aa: CAITSRGRDGYTF
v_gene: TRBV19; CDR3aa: CASSPQSYNTGELFF
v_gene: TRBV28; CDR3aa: CASSWWGSEAFF
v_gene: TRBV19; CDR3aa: CASTASGLRNQPQHF
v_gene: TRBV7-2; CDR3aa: CASSFDRRDTQYF
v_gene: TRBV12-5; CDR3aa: CASGTRGPQETQYF
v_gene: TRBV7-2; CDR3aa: CASSSQPNTEAFF
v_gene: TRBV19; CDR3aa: CASIPPGAANYGYTF
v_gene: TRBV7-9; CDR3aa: CASSLAISYEQYF
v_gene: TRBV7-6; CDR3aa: CASSLLAGSYGYTF
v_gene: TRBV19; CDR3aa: CASSAIGTGQGTRHGYTF
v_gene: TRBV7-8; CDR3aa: CASAGWDTIYF
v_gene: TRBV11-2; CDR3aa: CASSPRLPGQGSYGYTF
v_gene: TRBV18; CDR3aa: CASSRVQKDTEAFF
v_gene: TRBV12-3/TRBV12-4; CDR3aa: CASSSYARYEQFF
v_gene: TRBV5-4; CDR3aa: CASSRQVAGGPETQYF
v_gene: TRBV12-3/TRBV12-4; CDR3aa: CASTDRVGQPQHF
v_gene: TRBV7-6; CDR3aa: CASSLKGGYNEQFF
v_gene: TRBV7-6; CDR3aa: CASSPQSGSSYEQYF
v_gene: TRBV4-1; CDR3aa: CASSQAGTQPQHF
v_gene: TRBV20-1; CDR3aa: CSARDLKGLSYEQYF
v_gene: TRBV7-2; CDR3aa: CASSTGTGGMVGELFF
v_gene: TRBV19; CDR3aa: CASREQGGTEAFF
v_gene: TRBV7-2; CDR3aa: CASSLGGAYYGYTF
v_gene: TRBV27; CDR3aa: CASSPSVLQGSGANVLTF
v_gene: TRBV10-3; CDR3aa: CAATLDRNHHTKNGIYEQYF
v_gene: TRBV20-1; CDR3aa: CSAQAGQLNEKLFF
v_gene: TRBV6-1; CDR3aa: CASSPPGERGAYEQYF
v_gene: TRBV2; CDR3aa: CASRERGSSYNEQFF
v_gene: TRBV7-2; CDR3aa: CASSLVRKPLHF
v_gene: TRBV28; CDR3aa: CASSLIRGGVDEQYF
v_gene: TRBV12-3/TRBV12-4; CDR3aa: CASSLRAGNQPQHF
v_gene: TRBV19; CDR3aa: CASSIGPRQGEAFF